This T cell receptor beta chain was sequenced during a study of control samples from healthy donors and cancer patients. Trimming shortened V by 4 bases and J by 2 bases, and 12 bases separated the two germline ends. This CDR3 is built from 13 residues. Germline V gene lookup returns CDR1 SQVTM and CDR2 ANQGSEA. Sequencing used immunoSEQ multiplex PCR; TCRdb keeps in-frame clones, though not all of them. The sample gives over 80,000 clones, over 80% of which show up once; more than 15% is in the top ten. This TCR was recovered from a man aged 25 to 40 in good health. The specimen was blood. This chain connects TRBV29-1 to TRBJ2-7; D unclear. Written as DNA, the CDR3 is TGCAGCGTTGGGGGAAGAGAGACCTACGAGCAGTACTTC. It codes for CSVGGRETYEQYF.